This T cell receptor beta chain was captured by sequencing in a study of response to subunit inactivated influenza vaccine. The table lists this clonotype with a few counts. The antigen is undetermined. The CDR3 consists of 16 residues. The J segment lost 0 bases and the V segment lost 5 bases, leaving 2 bases of the junction unmatched. Study observations and caveats: Each seasonal flu vaccination may recruit only limited new T cells, authors suggested.

From the RT-PCR reads, TCRdb called clonotypes with MiXCR, one entry per CDR3 protein. The sample holds hundreds of thousands of distinct CDR3 sequences; about 15% are singletons and the top ten take approximately 6.5%. The V call is TRBV12-3 or TRBV12-4, the J call TRBJ1-6; 9 positions agree with TRBD1. The sequence was obtained from a man in his fifties who received an inactivated influenza vaccine. The sample was PBMCs from blood, taken around 15 days before vaccination. The CDR3 loop reads CASSGQGLSYNSPLHF. The CDR3 nucleotides read TGTGCCAGCAGTGGACAGGGGCTCTCCTATAATTCACCCCTCCACTTT.